This record looks at one TCR beta chain sequence and its context. Its antigen is undetermined. Since no conserved phenylalanine or tryptophan closes the CDR3, a read error is the likely cause. Because the CDR3's place on the DNA is in doubt, the DNA is left out and the CDR3 is given as listed by TCRdb. These data belong to a study of CD8+CD57+ T cells in acquired aplastic anemia. At the level of the study: Yields of DNA that came from sorted CD4+ and CD8+ cells averaged about 3.3 ug.

Study results and caveats: In CD8+ cells, Simpson's diversity showed no significant difference between patients and controls. A set of some 28 CD8+ CDR3 sequences was shared between patients and controls, and these sequences appeared highly expressed in patients.

Sequenced patients had shown CD8+CD57+ cell expansion by flow cytometry. All patients had severe acquired aplastic anemia. Both TCR beta VDJ combination and CDR3 sequence profiling were carried out. Genomic DNA was the template for this profiling. From the reads, TCRdb called clonotypes with MiXCR, one entry per CDR3 protein. The table shows over 250,000 distinct CDR3 sequences, with 45% to 65% occurring only once. The specimen sequenced was sorted CD4+, CD8+, or CD8+CD57+ T cells (not recorded which) from PBMCs. This clonotype was obtained from a human donor with aplastic anemia.

This CDR3 is CASSLAGVA. This sequence joins TRBV5-1 and TRBJ1-3. CDR1 is SGHRS and CDR2 is YFSETQ in the germline V gene. The CDR3 sequence runs 9 residues, both termini included.